The 22 T cell receptor beta chains presented below share a single source sample, sequenced in a study of T cell responses to AZD1222 COVID-19 vaccine (dated by TCRdb to the early 2020s). The time point label on this specimen signifies: baseline before first vaccination. Library creation used the immunoSEQ multiplex PCR assay. This is the immuneACCESS table as TCRdb keeps it, with only in-frame sequences that have V and J called. A part of the clones is gone; compared with another copy, unresolved V genes explain less than half, and the rest is unexplained. Within this sample are about 130,000 clones, with about 92% of them counted one time only. Jointly, the top ten make up 1.5% to 2% of the sample. The source was peripheral blood, collected on day 0 of AZD1222 vaccination. The receptors were sampled from an adult in good health.

The chain is built from TRBV12-5 and TRBJ1-6; the D gene is possibly TRBD1 (6 bases). Germline values: CDR1 LGHNT, CDR2 FRNRAP. The V and J ends lost 7 bases and 2 bases respectively, with 9 bases between them. CDR3 size: 14 residues. In DNA form, the CDR3 reads TGTGCTAGTGCCCAGGGGACCTATAATTCACCCCTCCACTTT. This translates into CASAQGTYNSPLHF.

This chain uses TRBV6-1 with TRBJ2-2; the D gene is possibly TRBD2 (6 bases). There are 14 residues in the CDR3. Trimming stripped 3 bases from V and 6 bases from J, with 11 bases between. CDR1 MNHNS and CDR2 SASEGT come from the germline V gene. CDR3 sequence (DNA): TGTGCCAGCAGTGATACGTGGGGGGCCGGGGAGCTGTTTTTT. Protein sequence: CASSDTWGAGELFF.

The chain uses TRBV9 and TRBJ1-2; no clear D gene. Trimming took off 0 bases at V and 7 bases at J, with 10 bases between the two ends. CDR1 is SGDLS, CDR2 YYNGEE, per germline. The CDR3 has 13 amino acids. CDR3 coding DNA: TGTGCCAGCAGCGTAGTTGGGTTGTCTGGCTACACCTTC. Protein sequence: CASSVVGLSGYTF.

V and J are TRBV5-4 and TRBJ1-2; D is unclear. Germline CDR1 reads SGHNT; CDR2 reads YYREEE (reference sequence). V shed 5 bases and J shed 2 bases, with 10 bases lying between them. This CDR3 is built from 13 residues. CDR3 sequence: CASSPDGNYGYTF. The CDR3 DNA is TGTGCCAGCAGTCCCGACGGAAACTATGGCTACACCTTC.

The chain links TRBV27 to TRBJ2-3; D may match TRBD1 or TRBD2 (5 bases each). The V and J ends lost 6 bases and 0 bases respectively, with 19 bases between them. CDR1 and CDR2 (germline): MNHEY, SMNVEV (reference sequence). The CDR3 has 17 residues. In DNA, the CDR3 is TGTGCCAGCAGCCCACCGTGGAGGTGGGGCAGCACAGATACGCAGTATTTT. This translates into CASSPPWRWGSTDTQYF.

The gene calls are TRBV4-1 and TRBJ1-1; D not resolved. V lost 1 base, J lost 4 bases, and 7 bases lay in between. Germline CDR1 is MGHRA and CDR2 is YSYEKL. This CDR3 spans 13 amino acids. The CDR3 DNA sequence: TGCGCCAGCAGCCAAGTTCCCGCCACTGAAGCTTTCTTT. Translating gives CASSQVPATEAFF.

This chain joins TRBV27 and TRBJ2-2; the D gene is possibly TRBD1 (6 bases). Looked up from germline, CDR1 is MNHEY and CDR2 is SMNVEV (reference sequence). The length of the CDR3 is 17 residues. V shed 6 bases and J shed 3 bases, with 20 bases lying between them. The CDR3 spells CASRSPGARGYTGELFF. CDR3 sequence (DNA): TGTGCCAGCAGAAGTCCAGGGGCCCGAGGTTACACCGGGGAGCTGTTTTTT.

J is TRBJ2-1 and V is TRBV19; 12 nucleotides agree with TRBD2. The CDR3 totals 15 residues. V trimming: 3 bases; J trimming: 6 bases; junction bases outside the gene matches: 3. Germline CDR1 reads LNHDA; CDR2 reads SQIVND (reference sequence). The CDR3 here is CASSIGLAGSNEQFF. The DNA for the CDR3 is TGTGCCAGTAGTATTGGACTAGCGGGGAGCAATGAGCAGTTCTTC.

This clone came up once. The chain links TRBV4-1 to TRBJ1-2; TRBD1 agrees at 10 bases. Trimming took 1 base from V and 4 from J; bases not matched to a gene: 6. Germline lookup yields CDR1 MGHRA and CDR2 YSYEKL. The CDR3 length is 16 residues. CDR3 in DNA: TGCGCCAGCAGCCAAGTAGGGACAGGGGCCGCCTATGGCTACACCTTC. It specifies CASSQVGTGAAYGYTF.

The chain joins TRBV5-4 to TRBJ2-3; D unclear. CDR1 is SGHNT, CDR2 YYREEE, per germline (reference sequence). The ends were cut back, 1 base at V and 1 base at J, with 7 bases in the middle. CDR3 size: 14 residues. CDR3 sequence (DNA): TGTGCCAGCAGCTTGTACCTCGGCACAGATACGCAGTATTTT. Translation: CASSLYLGTDTQYF.

CDR3 nucleotide sequence: TGTGCCAGCAGCTTGATCTTGGGGAACTACGAGCAGTACTTC. Protein product: CASSLILGNYEQYF. The chain recombines TRBV5-4 with TRBJ2-7; D remains unclear. V was trimmed by 1 base and J by 3 bases, leaving 11 bases between them. Germline-derived CDR1 and CDR2 are SGHNT and YYREEE (reference sequence). The CDR3 extends over 14 amino acids.

The chain employs TRBV18 and TRBJ2-7; the D gene is possibly TRBD1 (5 bases). This CDR3 has 14 amino acids. The germline V gene has CDR1 KGHSH and CDR2 LQKENI. The germline V and J ends were trimmed by 1 base and 2 bases, with 9 bases remaining between them. The CDR3 DNA reads as TGTGCCAGCTCACCACGGGGCTCAACCTACGAGCAGTACTTC. This sequence encodes CASSPRGSTYEQYF.

The chain employs TRBV4-2 and TRBJ2-3; a possible D gene is TRBD2 (6 bases). The CDR3 has 15 amino acids. Germline V gene data show CDR1 as LGHNA and CDR2 as YNFKEQ. V shed 2 bases and J shed 4 bases, with 13 bases lying between them. CDR3 protein: CASSQRREVSDTQYF. In DNA, the CDR3 is TGTGCCAGCAGCCAACGTAGGGAGGTATCAGATACGCAGTATTTT.

The rearrangement links TRBV28 to TRBJ1-2; TRBD1 matches 10 bases. After removal of 4 bases from V and 4 bases from J, the junction contained 9 bases not matched to a gene. The CDR3 spans 16 residues. Germline lookup yields CDR1 MDHEN and CDR2 SYDVKM. The CDR3 sequence is CASSSDRGRMIYGYTF. As DNA, the CDR3 is TGTGCCAGCAGTTCCGACAGGGGGCGAATGATCTATGGCTACACCTTC.

V is TRBV27 and J is TRBJ2-2; D is possibly TRBD1 (5 bases). The CDR3 extends over 15 amino acids. Trimming cost V 4 bases and J 4 bases, with 13 bases left between them. Germline assignment: CDR1 MNHEY and CDR2 SMNVEV (reference sequence). The CDR3 DNA reads TGTGCCAGCAGTTGGTCCCGACAGCTCACCGGGGAGCTGTTTTTT. Protein sequence: CASSWSRQLTGELFF.

This chain uses TRBV7-2 with TRBJ1-1, with 7 positions matching TRBD1. The V and J ends lost 4 bases and 4 bases, in that order; junction bases with no gene match: 12. The CDR3 length is 16 residues. Germline V gene data show CDR1 as SGHTA and CDR2 as FQGNSA. CDR3 bases: TGTGCCAGCAGCTCAAGCGGGGTCAGGGGGGGCACTGAAGCTTTCTTT. It codes for CASSSSGVRGGTEAFF. Full variable domain (rest looked up from reference TRBV7-2 and TRBJ1-1): GAGVSQSPSNKVTEKGKDVELRCDPISGHTALYWYRQSLGQGLEFLIYFQGNSAPDKSGLPSDRFSAERTGGSVSTLTIQRTQQEDSAVYLCASSSSGVRGGTEAFFGQGTRLTVV.

The chain has TRBV3-1 (or the pseudogene TRBV3-2) and TRBJ1-1; 7 bases map to TRBD1. The CDR3 has 14 residues. Germline CDR1 and CDR2: LGHDT and YNNKEL (reference sequence). The V segment lost 1 base and the J segment 5 bases; nucleotides outside the gene matches: 4. The CDR3 is CASSQGQGGTEAFF. The CDR3 nucleotides read TGTGCCAGCAGCCAAGGACAGGGTGGTACTGAAGCTTTCTTT.

This chain uses TRBV13 with TRBJ2-7; possible D gene TRBD2, 7 bases. This CDR3 is 15 amino acids long. Trimming took off 1 base at V and 2 bases at J, with 12 bases between the two ends. Germline-derived CDR1 and CDR2 are PRHDT and FYEKMQ (reference sequence). This CDR3 reads CASSLVGGAPYEQYF. DNA of the CDR3: TGTGCCAGCAGCTTAGTTGGGGGGGCCCCCTACGAGCAGTACTTC. Combining the CDR3 with reference TRBV13 and TRBJ2-7 gives the whole variable domain AAGVIQSPRHLIKEKRETATLKCYPIPRHDTVYWYQQGPGQDPQFLISFYEKMQSDKGSIPDRFSAQQFSDYHSELNMSSLELGDSALYFCASSLVGGAPYEQYFGPGTRLTVT.

J is TRBJ1-2 and V is TRBV7-2, with 9 bases lining up with TRBD1. The CDR3 has 15 residues. V was clipped by 4 bases and J by 2 bases; unmatched bases: 5. The germline CDR1 and CDR2 sequences are SGHTA and FQGNSA. This CDR3 reads CASSSGTGRNYGYTF. The CDR3 coding sequence is TGTGCCAGCAGCTCCGGGACAGGGAGAAACTATGGCTACACCTTC.

This chain connects TRBV5-4 to TRBJ2-1; TRBD2 matches 8 bases. This CDR3 spans 19 amino acids. The V segment lost 4 bases and the J segment 7 bases; nucleotides outside the gene matches: 22. Germline values: CDR1 SGHNT, CDR2 YYREEE (reference sequence). Here the CDR3 reads CASSPRSRGTRGLRNEQFF. CDR3 DNA sequence: TGTGCCAGCAGCCCAAGGAGCCGGGGGACTAGAGGGCTTAGGAATGAGCAGTTCTTC.

This clone showed up just a few times. The chain links TRBV5-1 to TRBJ2-3, with 9 bases matching TRBD1. The length of the CDR3 is 16 residues. Germline V gene lookup returns CDR1 SGHRS and CDR2 YFSETQ. With V trimmed by 0 bases and J by 0 bases, 2 bases remained unmatched. CDR3 nucleotides: TGCGCCAGCAGCTTGGCCGGGACAGGGAGCACAGATACGCAGTATTTT. Amino acid sequence: CASSLAGTGSTDTQYF.

This chain connects TRBV6-5 to TRBJ1-2, with D perhaps TRBD1 (5 bases). Trimming stripped 8 bases from V and 5 bases from J, with 18 bases between. Germline-derived CDR1 and CDR2 are MNHEY and SVGAGI. The CDR3 covers 14 residues. This chain's CDR3 is CASHPRGGGYGYTF. As DNA, the CDR3 is TGTGCCAGCCATCCCCGGGGCGGGGGGTATGGCTACACCTTC.